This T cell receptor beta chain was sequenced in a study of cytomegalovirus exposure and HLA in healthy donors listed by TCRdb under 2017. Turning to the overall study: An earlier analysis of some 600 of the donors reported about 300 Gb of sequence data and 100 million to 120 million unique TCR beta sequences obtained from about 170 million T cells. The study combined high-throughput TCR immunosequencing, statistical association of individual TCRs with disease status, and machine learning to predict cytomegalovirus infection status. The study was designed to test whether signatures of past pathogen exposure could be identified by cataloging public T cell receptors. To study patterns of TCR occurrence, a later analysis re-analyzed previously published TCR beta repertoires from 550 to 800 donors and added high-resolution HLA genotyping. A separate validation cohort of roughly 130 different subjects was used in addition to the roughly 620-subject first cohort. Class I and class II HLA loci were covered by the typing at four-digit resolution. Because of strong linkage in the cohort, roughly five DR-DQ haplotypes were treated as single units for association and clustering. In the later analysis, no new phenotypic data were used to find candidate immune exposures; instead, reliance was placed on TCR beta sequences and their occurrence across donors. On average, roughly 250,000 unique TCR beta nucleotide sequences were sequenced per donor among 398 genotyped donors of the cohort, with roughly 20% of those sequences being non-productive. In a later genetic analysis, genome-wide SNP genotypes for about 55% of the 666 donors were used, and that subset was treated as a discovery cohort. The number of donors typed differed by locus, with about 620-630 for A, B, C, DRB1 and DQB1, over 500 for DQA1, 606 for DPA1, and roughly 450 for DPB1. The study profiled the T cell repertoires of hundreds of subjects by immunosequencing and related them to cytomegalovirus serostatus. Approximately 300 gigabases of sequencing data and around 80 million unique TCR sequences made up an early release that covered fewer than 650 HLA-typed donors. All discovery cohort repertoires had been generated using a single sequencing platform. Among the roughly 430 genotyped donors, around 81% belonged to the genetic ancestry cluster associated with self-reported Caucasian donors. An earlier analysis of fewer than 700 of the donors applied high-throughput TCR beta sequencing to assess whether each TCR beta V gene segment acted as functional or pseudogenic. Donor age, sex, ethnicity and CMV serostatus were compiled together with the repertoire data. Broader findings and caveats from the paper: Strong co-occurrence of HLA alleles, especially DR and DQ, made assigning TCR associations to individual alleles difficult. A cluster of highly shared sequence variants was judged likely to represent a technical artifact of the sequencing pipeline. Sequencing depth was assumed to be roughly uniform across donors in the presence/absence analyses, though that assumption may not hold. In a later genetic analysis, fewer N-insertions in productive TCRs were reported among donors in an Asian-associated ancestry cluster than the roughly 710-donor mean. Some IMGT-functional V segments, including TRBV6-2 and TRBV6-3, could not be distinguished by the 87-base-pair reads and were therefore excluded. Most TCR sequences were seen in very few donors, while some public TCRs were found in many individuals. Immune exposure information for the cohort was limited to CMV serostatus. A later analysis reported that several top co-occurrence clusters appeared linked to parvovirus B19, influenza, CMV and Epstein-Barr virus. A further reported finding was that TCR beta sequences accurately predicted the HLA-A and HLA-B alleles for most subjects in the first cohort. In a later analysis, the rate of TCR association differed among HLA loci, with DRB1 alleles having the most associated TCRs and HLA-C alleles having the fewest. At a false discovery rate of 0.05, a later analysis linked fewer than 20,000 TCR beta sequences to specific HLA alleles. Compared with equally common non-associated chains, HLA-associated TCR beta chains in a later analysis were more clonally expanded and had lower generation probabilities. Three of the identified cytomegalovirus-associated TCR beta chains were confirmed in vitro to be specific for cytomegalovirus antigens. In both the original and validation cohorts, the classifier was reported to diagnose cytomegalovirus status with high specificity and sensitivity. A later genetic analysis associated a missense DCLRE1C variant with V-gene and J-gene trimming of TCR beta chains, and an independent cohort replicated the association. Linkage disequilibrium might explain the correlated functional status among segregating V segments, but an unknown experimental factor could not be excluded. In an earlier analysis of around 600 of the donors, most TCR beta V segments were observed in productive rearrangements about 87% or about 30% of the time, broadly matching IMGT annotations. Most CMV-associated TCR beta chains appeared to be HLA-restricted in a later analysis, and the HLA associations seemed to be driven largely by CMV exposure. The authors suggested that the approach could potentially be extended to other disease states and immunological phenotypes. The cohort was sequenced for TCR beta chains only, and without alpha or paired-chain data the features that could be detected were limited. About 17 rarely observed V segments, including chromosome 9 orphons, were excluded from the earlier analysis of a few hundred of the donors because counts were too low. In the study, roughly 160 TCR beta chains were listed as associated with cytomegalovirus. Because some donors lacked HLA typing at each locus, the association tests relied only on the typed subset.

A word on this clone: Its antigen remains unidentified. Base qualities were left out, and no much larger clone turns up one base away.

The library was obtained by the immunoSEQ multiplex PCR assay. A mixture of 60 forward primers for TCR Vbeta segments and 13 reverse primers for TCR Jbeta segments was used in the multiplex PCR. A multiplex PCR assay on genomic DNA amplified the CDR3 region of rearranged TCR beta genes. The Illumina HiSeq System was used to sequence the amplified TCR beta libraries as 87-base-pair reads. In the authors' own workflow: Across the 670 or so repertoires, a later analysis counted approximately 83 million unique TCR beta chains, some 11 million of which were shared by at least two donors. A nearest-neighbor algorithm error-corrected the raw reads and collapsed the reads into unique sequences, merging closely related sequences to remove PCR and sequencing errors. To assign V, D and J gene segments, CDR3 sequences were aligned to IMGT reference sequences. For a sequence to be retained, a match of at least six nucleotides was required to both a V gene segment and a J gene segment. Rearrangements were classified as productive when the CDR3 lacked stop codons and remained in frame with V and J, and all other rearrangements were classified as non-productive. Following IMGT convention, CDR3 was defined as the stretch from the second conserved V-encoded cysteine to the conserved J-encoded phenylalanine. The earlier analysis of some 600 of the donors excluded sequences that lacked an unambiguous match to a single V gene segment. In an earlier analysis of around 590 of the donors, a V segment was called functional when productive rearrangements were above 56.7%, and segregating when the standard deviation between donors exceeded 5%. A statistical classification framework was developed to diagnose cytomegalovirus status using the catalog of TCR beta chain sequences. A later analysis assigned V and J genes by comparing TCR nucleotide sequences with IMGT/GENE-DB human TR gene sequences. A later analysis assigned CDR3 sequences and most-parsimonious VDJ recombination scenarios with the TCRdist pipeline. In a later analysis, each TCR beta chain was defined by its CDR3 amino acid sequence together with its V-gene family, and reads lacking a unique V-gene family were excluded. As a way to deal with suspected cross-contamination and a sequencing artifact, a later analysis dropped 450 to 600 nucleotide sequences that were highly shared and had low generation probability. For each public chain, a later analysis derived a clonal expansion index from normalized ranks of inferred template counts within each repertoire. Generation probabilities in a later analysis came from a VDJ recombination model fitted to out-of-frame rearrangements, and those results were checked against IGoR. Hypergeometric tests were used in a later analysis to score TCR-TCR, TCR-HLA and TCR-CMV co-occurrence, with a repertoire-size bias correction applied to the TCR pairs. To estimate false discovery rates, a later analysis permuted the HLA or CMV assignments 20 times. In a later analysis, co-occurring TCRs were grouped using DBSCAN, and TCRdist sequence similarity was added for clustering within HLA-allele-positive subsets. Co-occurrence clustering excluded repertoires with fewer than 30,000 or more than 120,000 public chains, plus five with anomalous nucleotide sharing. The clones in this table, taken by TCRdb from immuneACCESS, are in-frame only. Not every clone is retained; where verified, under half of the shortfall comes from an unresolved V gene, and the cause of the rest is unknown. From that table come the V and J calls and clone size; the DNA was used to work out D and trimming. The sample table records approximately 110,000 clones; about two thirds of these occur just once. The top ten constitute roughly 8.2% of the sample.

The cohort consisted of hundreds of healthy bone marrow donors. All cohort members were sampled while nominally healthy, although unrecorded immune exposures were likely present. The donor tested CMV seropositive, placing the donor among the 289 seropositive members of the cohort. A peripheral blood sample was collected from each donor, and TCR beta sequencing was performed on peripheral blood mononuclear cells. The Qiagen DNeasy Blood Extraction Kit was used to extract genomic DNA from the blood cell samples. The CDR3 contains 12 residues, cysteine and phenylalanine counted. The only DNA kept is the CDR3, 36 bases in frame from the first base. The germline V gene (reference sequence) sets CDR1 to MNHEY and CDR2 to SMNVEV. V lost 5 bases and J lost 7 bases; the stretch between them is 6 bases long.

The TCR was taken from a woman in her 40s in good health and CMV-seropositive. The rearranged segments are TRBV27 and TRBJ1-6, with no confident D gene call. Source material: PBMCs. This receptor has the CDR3 CASSPINSPLHF. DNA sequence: TGTGCCAGCAGTCCCATCAATTCACCCCTCCACTTT.